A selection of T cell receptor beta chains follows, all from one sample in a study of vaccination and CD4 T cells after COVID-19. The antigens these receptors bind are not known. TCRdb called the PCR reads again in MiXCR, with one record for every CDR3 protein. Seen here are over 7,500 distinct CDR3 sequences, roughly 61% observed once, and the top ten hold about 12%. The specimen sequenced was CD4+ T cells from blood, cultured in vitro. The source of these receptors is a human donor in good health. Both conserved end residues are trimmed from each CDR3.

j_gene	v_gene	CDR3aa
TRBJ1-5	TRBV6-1	ASSPDSVGGQRQH
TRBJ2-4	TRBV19	ASSMGLLAKNIQY
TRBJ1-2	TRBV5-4	ASSPGTANYGYT
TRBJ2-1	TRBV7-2	ASSDRPYNEQF
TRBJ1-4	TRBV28	ASSWGGKRSNEKLF
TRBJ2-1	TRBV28	ASSTRLAGANEQF
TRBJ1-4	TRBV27	ASMNLGDEKLF
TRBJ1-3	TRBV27	ASSLRQLDSGNTIY
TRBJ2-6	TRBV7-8	ASSFLVMVSGANVLT
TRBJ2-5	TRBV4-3	ASSQDLAVSGETQY
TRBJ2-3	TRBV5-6	ASSGGSSSTDTQY
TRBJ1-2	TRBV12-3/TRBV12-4	ASSLGPGRANYGYT
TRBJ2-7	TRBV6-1	ASREPFKAYEQY
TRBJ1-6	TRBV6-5	ASSFLGNSPLH
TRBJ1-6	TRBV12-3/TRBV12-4	ASSLARRASPLH
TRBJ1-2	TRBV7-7	ANSHYGYT
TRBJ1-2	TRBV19	ASARDRVDGYT
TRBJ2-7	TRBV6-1	ASFGLAGPYEQY
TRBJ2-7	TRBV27	ASSPLLLAGVHHEQY
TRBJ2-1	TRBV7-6	ASSLENSLAGYNEQF
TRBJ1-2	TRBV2	ASSQGFYGYT
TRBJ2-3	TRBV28	ASSTTSGGGGTQY
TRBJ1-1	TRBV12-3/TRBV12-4	ASSPRQGNSEAF
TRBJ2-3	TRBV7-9	ASSLQFTQY
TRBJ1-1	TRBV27	ASSLFKTGQNTEAF
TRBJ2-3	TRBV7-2	ASSLSVGTDTQY
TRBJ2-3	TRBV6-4	ASSAQTSTDTQY
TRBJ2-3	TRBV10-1	ASSESNQRTDTQY
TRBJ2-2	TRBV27	ASNSGGVAGELF
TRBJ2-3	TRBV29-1	SVGDGGDTQY
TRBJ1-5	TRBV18	ASSPTTAPVSNQPQH
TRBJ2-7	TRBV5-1	ASSPSLQY
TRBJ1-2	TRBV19	ASRDRGLYGYT
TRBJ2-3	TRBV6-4	ASSRTYTDTQY
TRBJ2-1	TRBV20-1	SAPGGPTLYNEQF
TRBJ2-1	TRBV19	ASSFQRNPGEQF
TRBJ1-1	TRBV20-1	SARTGLSTEAF
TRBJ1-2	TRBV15	ATSGPGNYGYT
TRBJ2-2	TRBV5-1	ASSSLRTGGKEELF
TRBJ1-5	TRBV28	ASLGGGPQH
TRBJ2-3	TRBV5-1	ASSSYRGLEY
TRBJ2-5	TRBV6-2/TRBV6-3	ASSYGETQY
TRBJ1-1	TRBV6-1	ASRRTVNTEAF
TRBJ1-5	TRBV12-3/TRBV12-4	ASSRQGGNQPQH
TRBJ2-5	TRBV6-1	ASSGPGQGTSGRVLETQY
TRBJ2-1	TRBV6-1	ASSRRGQGNNEQF
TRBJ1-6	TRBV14	ASSQWGIRSPLH
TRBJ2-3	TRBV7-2	ASSFRRSDTQY